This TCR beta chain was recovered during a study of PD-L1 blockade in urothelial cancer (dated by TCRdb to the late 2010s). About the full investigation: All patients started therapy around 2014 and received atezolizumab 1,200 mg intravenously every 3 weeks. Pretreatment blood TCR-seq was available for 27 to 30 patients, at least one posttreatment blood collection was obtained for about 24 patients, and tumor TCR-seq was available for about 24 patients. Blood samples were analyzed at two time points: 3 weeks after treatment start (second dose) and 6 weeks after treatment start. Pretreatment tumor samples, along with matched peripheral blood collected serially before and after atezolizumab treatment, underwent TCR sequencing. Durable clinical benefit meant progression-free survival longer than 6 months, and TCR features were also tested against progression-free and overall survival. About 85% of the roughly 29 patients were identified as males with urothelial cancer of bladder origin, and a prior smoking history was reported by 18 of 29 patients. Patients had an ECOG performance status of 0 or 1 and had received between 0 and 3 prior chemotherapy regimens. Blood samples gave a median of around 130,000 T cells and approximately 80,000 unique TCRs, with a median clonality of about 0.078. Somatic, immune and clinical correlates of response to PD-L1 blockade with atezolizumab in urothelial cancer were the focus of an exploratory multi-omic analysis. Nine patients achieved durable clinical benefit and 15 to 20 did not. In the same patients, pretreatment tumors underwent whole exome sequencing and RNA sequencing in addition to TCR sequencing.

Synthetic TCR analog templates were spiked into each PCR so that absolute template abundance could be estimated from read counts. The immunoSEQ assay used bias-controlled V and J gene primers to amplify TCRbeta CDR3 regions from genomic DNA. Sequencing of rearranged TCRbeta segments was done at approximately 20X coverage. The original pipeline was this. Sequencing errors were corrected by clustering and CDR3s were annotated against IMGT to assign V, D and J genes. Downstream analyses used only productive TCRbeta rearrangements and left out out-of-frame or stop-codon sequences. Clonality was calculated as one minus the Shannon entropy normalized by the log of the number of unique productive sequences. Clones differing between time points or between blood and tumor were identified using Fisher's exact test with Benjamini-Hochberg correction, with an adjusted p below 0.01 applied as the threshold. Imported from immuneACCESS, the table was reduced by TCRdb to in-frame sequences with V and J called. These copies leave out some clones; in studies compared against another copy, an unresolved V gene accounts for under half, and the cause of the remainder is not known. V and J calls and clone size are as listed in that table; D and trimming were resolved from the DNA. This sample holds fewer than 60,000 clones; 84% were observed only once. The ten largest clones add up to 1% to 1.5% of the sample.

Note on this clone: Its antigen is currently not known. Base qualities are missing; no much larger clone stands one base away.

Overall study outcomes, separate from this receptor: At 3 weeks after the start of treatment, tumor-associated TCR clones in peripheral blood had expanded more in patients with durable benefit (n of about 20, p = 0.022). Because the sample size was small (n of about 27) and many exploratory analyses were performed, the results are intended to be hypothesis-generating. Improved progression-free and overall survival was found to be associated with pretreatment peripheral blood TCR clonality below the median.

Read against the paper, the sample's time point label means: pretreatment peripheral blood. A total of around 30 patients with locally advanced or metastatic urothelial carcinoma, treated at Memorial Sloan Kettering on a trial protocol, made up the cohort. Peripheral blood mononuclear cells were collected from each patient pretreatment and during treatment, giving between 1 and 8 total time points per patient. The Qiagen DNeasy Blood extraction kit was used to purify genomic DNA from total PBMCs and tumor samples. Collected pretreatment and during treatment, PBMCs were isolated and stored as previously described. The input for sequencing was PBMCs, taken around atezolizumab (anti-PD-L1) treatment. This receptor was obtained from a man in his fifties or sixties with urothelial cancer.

The DNA sequence is given as TGTGCCAGTAGTATAAGCGGGGGGGGAGAGGATACGCAGTATTTT. Translated, this gives CASSISGGGEDTQYF. Recombination connected TRBV19 to TRBJ2-3; TRBD2 matches 10 bases in the middle. The CDR3 covers 15 residues, taking in both the cysteine and the phenylalanine. Only CDR3 DNA remains: 45 bases, in frame from the first base. The germline V gene (reference sequence) gives CDR1 as LNHDA and CDR2 as SQIVND. The germline V and J ends show losses of 2 bases and 6 bases respectively, and no gene match explains 5 bases of the junction.